This T cell receptor (beta chain) was sequenced in a study of shared clonotypes between healthy human individuals. Study-wide background: Two women and three men aged 18 to 49 made up the donors.

Participating donors were healthy, HIV-negative adults free of recent acute infections or vaccinations. Roughly 30,000 T cell genomes, or around 0.3 ug DNA, went into unsorted PBMC replicate PCRs. Data came from immunoSEQ multiplex PCR; TCRdb stores just in-frame clones and leaves some out. The sample includes roughly 450,000 clones, 79% of them seen just once. The CDR3 is 15 amino acids. The germline gives CDR1 SGHDT, CDR2 YYEEEE. The ends were cut back, 1 base at V and 2 bases at J, with 12 bases in the middle. The rearrangement uses TRBV5-6 and TRBJ1-2; no clear D. This clonotype was obtained from a woman aged 40 to 55 in good health. Some clones in this sample may be carry-over from other donors' samples. Sequencing was carried out using PBMCs. CDR3 nucleotides: TGTGCCAGCAGCTTGACTGGGCTCGTGAACTATGGCTACACCTTC. This gives the protein CASSLTGLVNYGYTF.